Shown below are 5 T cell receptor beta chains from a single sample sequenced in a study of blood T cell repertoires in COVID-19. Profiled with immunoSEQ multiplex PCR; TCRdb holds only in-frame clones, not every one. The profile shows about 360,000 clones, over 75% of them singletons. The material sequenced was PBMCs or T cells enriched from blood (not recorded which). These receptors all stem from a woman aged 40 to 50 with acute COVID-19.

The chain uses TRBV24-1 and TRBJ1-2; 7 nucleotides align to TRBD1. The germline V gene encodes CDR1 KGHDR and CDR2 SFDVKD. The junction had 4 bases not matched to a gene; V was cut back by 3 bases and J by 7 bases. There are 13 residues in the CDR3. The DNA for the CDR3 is TGTGCCACCAGTGATGGACAGGTTGGTGGCTACACCTTC. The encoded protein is CATSDGQVGGYTF.

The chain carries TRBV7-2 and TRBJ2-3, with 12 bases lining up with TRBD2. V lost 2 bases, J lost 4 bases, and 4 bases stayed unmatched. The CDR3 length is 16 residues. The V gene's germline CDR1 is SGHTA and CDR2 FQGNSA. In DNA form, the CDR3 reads TGTGCCAGCAGCTTAAGCCCTAGCGGGGGGGCAGATACGCAGTATTTT. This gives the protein CASSLSPSGGADTQYF.

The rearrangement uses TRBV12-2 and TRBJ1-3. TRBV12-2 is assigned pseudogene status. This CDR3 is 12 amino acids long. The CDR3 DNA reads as TGTGCAAGTCGCTTTTATGGAAACACCATATATTTT. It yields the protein CASRFYGNTIYF.

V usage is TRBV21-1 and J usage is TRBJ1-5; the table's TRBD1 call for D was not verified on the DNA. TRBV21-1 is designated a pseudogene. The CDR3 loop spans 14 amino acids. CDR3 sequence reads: CASSTLQGNQPQHF. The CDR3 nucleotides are TGTGCCAGCAGCACCTTACAGGGAAATCAGCCCCAGCATTTT.

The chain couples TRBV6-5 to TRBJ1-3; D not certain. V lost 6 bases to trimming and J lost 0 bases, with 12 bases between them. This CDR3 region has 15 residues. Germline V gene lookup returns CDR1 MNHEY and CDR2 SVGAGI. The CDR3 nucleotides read TGTGCCAGCAGCGACGGACTGATCTCTGGAAACACCATATATTTT. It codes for CASSDGLISGNTIYF.